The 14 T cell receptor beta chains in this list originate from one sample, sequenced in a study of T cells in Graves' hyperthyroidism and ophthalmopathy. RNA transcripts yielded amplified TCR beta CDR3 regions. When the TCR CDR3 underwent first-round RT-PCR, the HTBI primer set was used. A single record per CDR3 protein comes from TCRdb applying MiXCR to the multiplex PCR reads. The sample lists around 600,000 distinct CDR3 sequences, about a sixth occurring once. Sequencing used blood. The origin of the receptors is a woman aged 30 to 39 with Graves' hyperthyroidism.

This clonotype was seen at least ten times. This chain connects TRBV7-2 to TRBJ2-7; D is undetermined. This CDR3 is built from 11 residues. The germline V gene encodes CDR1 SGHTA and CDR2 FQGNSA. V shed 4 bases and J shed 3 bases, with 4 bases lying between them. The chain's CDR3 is CASSSLYEQYF. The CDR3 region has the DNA TGTGCCAGCAGCTCCCTCTACGAGCAGTACTTC.

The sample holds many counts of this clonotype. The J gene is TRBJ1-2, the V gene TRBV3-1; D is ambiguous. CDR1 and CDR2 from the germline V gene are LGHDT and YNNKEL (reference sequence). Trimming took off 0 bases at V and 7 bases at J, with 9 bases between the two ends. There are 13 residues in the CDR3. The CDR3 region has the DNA TGTGCCAGCAGCCAAGATCTGAATCCTGGCTACACCTTC. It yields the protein CASSQDLNPGYTF.

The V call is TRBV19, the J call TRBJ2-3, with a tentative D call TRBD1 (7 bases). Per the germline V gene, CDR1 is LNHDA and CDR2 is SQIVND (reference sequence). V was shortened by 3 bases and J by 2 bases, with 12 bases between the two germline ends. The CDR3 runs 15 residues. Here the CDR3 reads CASSIRQGLTDTQYF. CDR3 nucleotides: TGTGCCAGTAGTATTCGACAGGGACTCACAGATACGCAGTATTTT.

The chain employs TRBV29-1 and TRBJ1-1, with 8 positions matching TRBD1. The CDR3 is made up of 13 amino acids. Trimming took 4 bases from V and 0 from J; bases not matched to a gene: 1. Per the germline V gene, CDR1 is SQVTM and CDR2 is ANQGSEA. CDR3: CSVVQGVNTEAFF. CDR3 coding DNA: TGCAGCGTTGTACAGGGGGTGAACACTGAAGCTTTCTTT.

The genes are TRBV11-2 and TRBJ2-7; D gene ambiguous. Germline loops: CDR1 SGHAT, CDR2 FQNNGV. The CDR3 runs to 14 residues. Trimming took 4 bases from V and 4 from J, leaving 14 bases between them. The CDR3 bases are TGTGCCAGCAGCTGGGCCCAAACCTTTTACGAGCAGTACTTC. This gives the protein CASSWAQTFYEQYF.

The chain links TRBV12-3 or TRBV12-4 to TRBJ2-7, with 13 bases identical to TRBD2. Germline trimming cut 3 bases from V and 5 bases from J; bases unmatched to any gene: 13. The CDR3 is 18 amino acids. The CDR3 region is CASSFDLLAGGPYHEQYF. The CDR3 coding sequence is TGTGCCAGCAGTTTCGACTTACTAGCGGGAGGGCCTTATCACGAGCAGTACTTC.

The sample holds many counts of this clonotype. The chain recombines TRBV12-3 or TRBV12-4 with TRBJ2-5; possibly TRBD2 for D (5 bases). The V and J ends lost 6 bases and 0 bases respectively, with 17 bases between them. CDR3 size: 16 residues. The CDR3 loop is CASSLSGTGYQETQYF. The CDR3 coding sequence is TGTGCCAGCAGCCTCTCAGGAACGGGGTACCAAGAGACCCAGTACTTC.

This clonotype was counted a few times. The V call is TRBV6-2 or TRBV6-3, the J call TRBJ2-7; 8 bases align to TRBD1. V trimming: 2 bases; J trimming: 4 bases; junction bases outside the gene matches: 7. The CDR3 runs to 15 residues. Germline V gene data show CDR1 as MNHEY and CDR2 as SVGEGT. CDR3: CASSYGQGAGYEQYF. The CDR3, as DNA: TGTGCCAGCAGTTACGGCCAGGGGGCGGGTTACGAGCAGTACTTC.

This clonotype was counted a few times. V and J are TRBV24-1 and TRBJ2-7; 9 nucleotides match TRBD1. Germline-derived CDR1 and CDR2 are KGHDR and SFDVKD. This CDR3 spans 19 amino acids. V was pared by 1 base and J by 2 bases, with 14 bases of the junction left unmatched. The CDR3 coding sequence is TGTGCCACCAGTGATTTCTTGTCCCTACCGGGACAGGGTACCTACGAGCAGTACTTC. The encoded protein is CATSDFLSLPGQGTYEQYF.

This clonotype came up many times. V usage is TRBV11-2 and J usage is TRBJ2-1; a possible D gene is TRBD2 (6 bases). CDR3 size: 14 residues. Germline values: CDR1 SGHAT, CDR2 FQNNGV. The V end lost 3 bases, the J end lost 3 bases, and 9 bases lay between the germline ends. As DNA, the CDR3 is TGTGCCAGCAGCTTTGGGACTGTCTACAATGAGCAGTTCTTC. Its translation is CASSFGTVYNEQFF. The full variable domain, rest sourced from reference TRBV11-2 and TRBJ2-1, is EAGVAQSPRYKIIEKRQSVAFWCNPISGHATLYWYQQILGQGPKLLIQFQNNGVVDDSQLPKDRFSAERLKGVDSTLKIQPAKLEDSAVYLCASSFGTVYNEQFFGPGTRLTVL.

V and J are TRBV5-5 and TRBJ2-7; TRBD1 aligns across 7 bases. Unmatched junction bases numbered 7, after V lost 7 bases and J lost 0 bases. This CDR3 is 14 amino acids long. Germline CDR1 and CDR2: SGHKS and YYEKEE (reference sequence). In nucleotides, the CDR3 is TGTGCCAGCTGTCGGGACAGCAGCTCCTACGAGCAGTACTTC. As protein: CASCRDSSSYEQYF.

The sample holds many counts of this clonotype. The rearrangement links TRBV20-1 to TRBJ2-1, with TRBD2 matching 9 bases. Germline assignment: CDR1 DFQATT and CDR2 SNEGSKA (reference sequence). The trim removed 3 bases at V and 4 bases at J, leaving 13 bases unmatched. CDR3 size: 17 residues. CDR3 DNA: TGCAGTGCTAGCCTTTCTGGTCCTAGCGGGGTTTACAATGAGCAGTTCTTC. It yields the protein CSASLSGPSGVYNEQFF.

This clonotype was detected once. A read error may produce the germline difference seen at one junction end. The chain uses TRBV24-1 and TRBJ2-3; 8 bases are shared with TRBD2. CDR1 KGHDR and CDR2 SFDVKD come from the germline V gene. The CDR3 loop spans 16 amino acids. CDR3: CATSDSGTSFTDAQYF. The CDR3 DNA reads TGTGCCACCAGTGACTCCGGGACTAGTTTCACAGATGCGCAGTATTTT.

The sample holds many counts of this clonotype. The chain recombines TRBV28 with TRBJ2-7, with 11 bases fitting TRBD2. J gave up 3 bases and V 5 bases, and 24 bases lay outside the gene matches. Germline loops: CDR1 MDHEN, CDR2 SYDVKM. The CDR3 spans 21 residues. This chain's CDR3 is CASSKLPVALAGDVLDYEQYF. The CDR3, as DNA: TGTGCCAGCAGTAAATTACCGGTCGCACTAGCGGGAGATGTGCTGGACTACGAGCAGTACTTC. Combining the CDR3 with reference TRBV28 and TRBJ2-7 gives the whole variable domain DVKVTQSSRYLVKRTGEKVFLECVQDMDHENMFWYRQDPGLGLRLIYFSYDVKMKEKGDIPEGYSVSREKKERFSLILESASTNQTSMYLCASSKLPVALAGDVLDYEQYFGPGTRLTVT.